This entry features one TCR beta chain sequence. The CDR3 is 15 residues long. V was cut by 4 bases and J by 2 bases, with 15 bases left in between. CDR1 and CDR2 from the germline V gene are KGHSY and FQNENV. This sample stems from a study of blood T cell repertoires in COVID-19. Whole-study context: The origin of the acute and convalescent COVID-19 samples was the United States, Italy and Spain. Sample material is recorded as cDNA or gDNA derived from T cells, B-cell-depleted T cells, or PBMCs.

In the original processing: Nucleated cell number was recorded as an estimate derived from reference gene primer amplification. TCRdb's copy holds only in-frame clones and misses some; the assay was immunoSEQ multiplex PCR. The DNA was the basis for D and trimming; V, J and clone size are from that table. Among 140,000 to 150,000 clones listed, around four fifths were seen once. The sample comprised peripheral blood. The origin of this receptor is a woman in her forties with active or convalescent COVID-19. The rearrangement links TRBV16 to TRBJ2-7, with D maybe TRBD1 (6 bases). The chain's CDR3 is CASSLQGQPPYEQYF. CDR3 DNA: TGTGCCAGCAGCCTACAAGGACAGCCCCCCTACGAGCAGTACTTC.